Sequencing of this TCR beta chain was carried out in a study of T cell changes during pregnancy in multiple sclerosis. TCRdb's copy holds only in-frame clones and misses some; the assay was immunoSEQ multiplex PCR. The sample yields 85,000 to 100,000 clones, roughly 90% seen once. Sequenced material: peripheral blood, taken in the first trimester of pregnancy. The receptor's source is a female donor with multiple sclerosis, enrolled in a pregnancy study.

The CDR3 bases are TGTGCCAGCAGCGTCAGAACCGGGACAGGGCACCAGCCCCAGCATTTT. Encoded protein: CASSVRTGTGHQPQHF. The rearrangement joins TRBV7-8 to TRBJ1-5; 9 positions match TRBD1. Losses at the gene ends were 5 bases for V and 7 bases for J; bases not matched to a gene: 12. This CDR3 is built from 16 residues. From germline, CDR1 is SGHVS and CDR2 FQNEAQ.